One and the same sample provided the 29 T cell receptor beta chains below, sequenced in a study of somatic mutations in cytotoxic T cells in rheumatoid arthritis. Sequencing was performed with immunoSEQ multiplex PCR; in TCRdb, only in-frame clones are kept and a portion is missing. The sample yields roughly 5,500 clones, about 82% seen once. Source material: CD8+ T cells sorted from blood. The source of these receptors is a woman aged 50 to 65 with rheumatoid arthritis.

V and J are TRBV9 and TRBJ2-1, with 10 bases fitting TRBD1. The CDR3 loop spans 15 amino acids. Germline trimming cut 5 bases from V and 6 bases from J; bases unmatched to any gene: 8. Germline V gene sequence: CDR1 SGDLS, CDR2 YYNGEE. The CDR3 reads CASSPTGTGVNEQFF. The CDR3 DNA is TGTGCCAGCAGTCCCACCGGGACAGGGGTCAATGAGCAGTTCTTC.

V is TRBV5-5 and J is TRBJ1-1; 10 bases agree with TRBD1. Germline CDR1 is SGHKS and CDR2 is YYEKEE (reference sequence). Losses at the gene ends were 4 bases for V and 7 bases for J; bases not matched to a gene: 7. The CDR3 spans 14 residues. This CDR3 reads CASSRTGQGSEAFF. CDR3 bases: TGTGCCAGCAGCAGAACGGGACAGGGGAGTGAAGCTTTCTTT.

V usage is TRBV27 and J usage is TRBJ1-2, with 7 bases that match TRBD1. The CDR3 covers 13 residues. V lost 6 bases and J lost 7; bases outside the gene matches: 8. CDR1 is MNHEY, CDR2 SMNVEV, per germline (reference sequence). Here the CDR3 DNA reads TGTGCCAGCAGCTGGACAGGATCAGCTGGCTACACCTTC. This gives the protein CASSWTGSAGYTF.

The chain is built from TRBV6-5 and TRBJ1-2, with a tentative D call TRBD1 (5 bases). V was pared by 8 bases and J by 8 bases, with 12 bases between. In germline, CDR1 is MNHEY, CDR2 SVGAGI. The CDR3 has 11 residues. In DNA form, the CDR3 reads TGTGCCAGCCTCGGGGGTCAGGGCTACACCTTC. It translates to CASLGGQGYTF.

V and J are TRBV7-9 and TRBJ1-4; the match to TRBD1 covers 8 bases. The V gene end was trimmed by 4 bases and the J gene end by 6 bases; junction bases not matched to a gene: 7. CDR1 is SEHNR, CDR2 FQNEAQ, per germline (reference sequence). The length of the CDR3 is 15 residues. The CDR3 DNA reads TGTGCCAGCAGCTGGGGGGACAGGTTGGATGAAAAACTGTTTTTT. Its translation is CASSWGDRLDEKLFF.

This clone was seen once. This rearrangement joins TRBV15 to TRBJ1-2, with D possibly TRBD1 on 5 matching bases. This CDR3 has 17 residues. Trimming took off 0 bases at V and 0 bases at J, with 14 bases between the two ends. The germline CDR1 and CDR2 sequences are LNHNV and YYDKDF (reference sequence). The CDR3 DNA follows: TGTGCCACCAGCAGAGATGGGGCAGGGTTAGCTAACTATGGCTACACCTTC. Translated: CATSRDGAGLANYGYTF.

The J gene is TRBJ2-5, the V gene TRBV27; 7 nucleotides agree with TRBD1. The end of the DNA is better explained by TRBJ2-7, so the J call may be wrong. CDR3 length: 13 residues. Germline loops: CDR1 MNHEY, CDR2 SMNVEV (reference sequence). In nucleotides, the CDR3 is TGTGCCAGCAGTTCGACAGGGTTTGACGAGCAGTACTTC. Residues: CASSSTGFDEQYF.

The chain recombines TRBV28 with TRBJ2-7; D perhaps matches TRBD2 (5 bases). Looked up from germline, CDR1 is MDHEN and CDR2 is SYDVKM. The CDR3 totals 14 residues. The V and J ends lost 3 bases and 3 bases respectively, with 12 bases between them. DNA for the CDR3: TGTGCCAGCAGTTTCGCGGGTCCGGTCTACGAGCAGTACTTC. This encodes CASSFAGPVYEQYF.

The rearrangement joins TRBV4-2 to TRBJ2-7, with 9 nucleotides matching TRBD2. Germline CDR1 is LGHNA and CDR2 is YNFKEQ. The CDR3 runs to 22 residues. V was pared by 4 bases and J by 0 bases, with 25 bases of the junction left unmatched. The DNA for the CDR3 is TGTGCCAGCAGCCTACCTCCTTTTAATCCAGGGAAGCGGGAGGTCAGCTCCTACGAGCAGTACTTC. This encodes CASSLPPFNPGKREVSSYEQYF.

The chain carries TRBV9 and TRBJ2-2, with no clear D. Between the trimmed V and J ends, which lost 0 bases and 6 bases, there was a span of 6 bases. The germline gives CDR1 SGDLS, CDR2 YYNGEE. CDR3 length equals 13 residues. In nucleotides, the CDR3 is TGTGCCAGCAGCGTAGACCCGGCCGGGGAGCTGTTTTTT. Protein: CASSVDPAGELFF.

The genes are TRBV28 and TRBJ1-5; no clear D gene. This CDR3 contains 17 residues. Germline V gives CDR1 MDHEN, CDR2 SYDVKM. Trimming removed 1 base from V and 5 bases from J, with 18 bases in between. CDR3 region: CASSLFAWAPIDQPQHF. The DNA of the CDR3 is TGTGCCAGCAGTTTATTCGCGTGGGCGCCTATTGATCAGCCCCAGCATTTT.

The chain carries TRBV7-2 and TRBJ2-1; TRBD2 matches at 13 bases. Germline CDR1 is SGHTA and CDR2 is FQGNSA. Unmatched junction bases numbered 3, after V lost 2 bases and J lost 5 bases. The CDR3 totals 16 residues. CDR3 coding DNA: TGTGCCAGCAGCTTATCAGGACTAGCGGGAGACAATGAGCAGTTCTTC. Protein product: CASSLSGLAGDNEQFF.

The rearrangement uses TRBV4-1 and TRBJ2-1; TRBD1 might be the D (6 bases). V gave up 3 bases and J gave up 6 bases, with 12 bases separating them. There are 14 residues in the CDR3. Germline-derived CDR1 and CDR2 are MGHRA and YSYEKL. Here the CDR3 reads CASSQPGQINEQFF. In nucleotides, the CDR3 is TGCGCCAGCAGCCAGCCGGGACAAATCAATGAGCAGTTCTTC.

CDR3 DNA: TGCGCCAGCAGTGAACGGACAGGGGGCGTTCAGCCCCAGCATTTT. It specifies CASSERTGGVQPQHF. This sequence joins TRBV10-2 and TRBJ1-5, with TRBD1 identical over 11 bases. The CDR3 sequence is 15 residues long. The V segment lost 3 bases and the J segment 6 bases; nucleotides outside the gene matches: 4. Germline assignment: CDR1 WSHSY and CDR2 SAAADI.

V is TRBV7-6 and J is TRBJ2-7, with a possible D match to TRBD1 (6 bases). Germline CDR1 and CDR2: SGHVS and FNYEAQ. The CDR3 totals 15 residues. The germline V and J ends were trimmed by 2 bases and 3 bases, with 14 bases remaining between them. The CDR3, as DNA: TGTGCCAGCAGCTTATCCCAGGGGTCTCTCTACGAGCAGTACTTC. Protein sequence: CASSLSQGSLYEQYF.

The sample holds a few counts of this clone. The V call is TRBV25-1, the J call TRBJ2-3; no definite D call. Germline lookup yields CDR1 MGHDK and CDR2 SYGVNS. The CDR3 extends over 10 amino acids. V lost 3 bases to trimming and J lost 7 bases, with 2 bases between them. CDR3: CASSDYTQYF. The CDR3 coding sequence is TGTGCCAGCAGTGACTATACGCAGTATTTT.

The chain is built from TRBV28 and TRBJ1-5; D uncertain. Germline assignment: CDR1 MDHEN and CDR2 SYDVKM. The V and J ends lost 6 bases and 0 bases respectively, with 9 bases between them. The CDR3 spans 14 residues. CDR3 nucleotides: TGTGCCAGCAGCCGTCTAGATAGCAATCAGCCCCAGCATTTT. As protein: CASSRLDSNQPQHF.

This clone was found once. The chain couples TRBV30 to TRBJ2-5; perhaps TRBD2 as D (6 bases). V lost 1 base, J lost 4 bases, and 13 bases lay in between. This CDR3 has 14 amino acids. CDR1 is GTSNPN, CDR2 SVGIG, per germline (reference sequence). The CDR3 coding sequence is TGTGCCTGGAGTGCAACGGAGGGCCGAGAGACCCAGTACTTC. This encodes CAWSATEGRETQYF.

The rearrangement uses TRBV13 and TRBJ2-5; possible D gene TRBD1, 5 bases. V was cut by 0 bases and J by 2 bases, with 7 bases left in between. This CDR3 is built from 14 residues. The germline gives CDR1 PRHDT, CDR2 FYEKMQ (reference sequence). In DNA, the CDR3 is TGTGCCAGCAGCTTAGGGACAGCACAAGAGACCCAGTACTTC. Its protein is CASSLGTAQETQYF.

The V gene is TRBV10-2, the J gene TRBJ2-1; maybe TRBD2 (5 bases). Looked up from germline, CDR1 is WSHSY and CDR2 is SAAADI. This CDR3 comprises 14 residues. The ends were cut back, 0 bases at V and 9 bases at J, with 12 bases in the middle. CDR3 bases: TGCGCCAGCAGTGAGTCGAGTCTAGCCGCTGAGCAGTTCTTC. Translating gives CASSESSLAAEQFF.

V and J are TRBV14 and TRBJ2-3; tentative D call: TRBD1 (6 bases). Germline values: CDR1 SGHDN, CDR2 FVKESK. The ends were cut back, 6 bases at V and 1 base at J, with 8 bases in the middle. The CDR3 contains 13 residues. In DNA, the CDR3 is TGTGCCAGCAGGGACAGCCGCACAGATACGCAGTATTTT. It translates to CASRDSRTDTQYF.

The chain is built from TRBV6-5 and TRBJ2-2, with D perhaps TRBD1 (5 bases). The CDR3 length is 11 residues. V was cut by 6 bases and J by 10 bases, with 9 bases left in between. In germline, CDR1 is MNHEY, CDR2 SVGAGI. The CDR3 nucleotides are TGTGCCAGCAGGGACAATAAGGAGCTGTTTTTT. This translates into CASRDNKELFF.

J is TRBJ1-3 and V is TRBV7-6; D might be TRBD1 (5 bases). Per germline, CDR1 SGHVS and CDR2 FNYEAQ. V dropped 5 bases and J dropped 1 base, with 9 bases sitting between them. This CDR3 is 14 amino acids long. Written as DNA, the CDR3 is TGTGCCAGCAGCCCCGACAGTTCTGGAAACACCATATATTTT. This gives the protein CASSPDSSGNTIYF.

The chain has TRBV25-1 and TRBJ1-5; D unclear. This CDR3 has 12 amino acids. Germline assignment: CDR1 MGHDK and CDR2 SYGVNS. The germline V and J ends were trimmed by 11 bases and 2 bases, with 10 bases remaining between them. The DNA for the CDR3 is TGTGCCTCAAATCGGGGCAATCAGCCCCAGCATTTT. Residues: CASNRGNQPQHF.

The V and J genes are TRBV6-5 and TRBJ1-1; no definite D call. The germline CDR1 and CDR2 sequences are MNHEY and SVGAGI. Trimming took off 2 bases at V and 8 bases at J, with 18 bases between the two ends. The CDR3 totals 15 residues. This chain's CDR3 is CASSYGEGRSTEAFF. The CDR3 DNA sequence: TGTGCCAGCAGTTACGGTGAGGGCCGGTCAACGGAAGCTTTCTTT.

This clone was seen a few times. The genes are TRBV18 and TRBJ2-6, with 8 bases that match TRBD1. This CDR3 contains 19 residues. Per germline, CDR1 KGHSH and CDR2 LQKENI. J gave up 0 bases and V 3 bases, and 10 bases lay outside the gene matches. The chain's CDR3 is CASSPFGTGTLSGANVLTF. The CDR3, as DNA: TGTGCCAGCTCACCGTTTGGGACAGGAACCCTCTCTGGGGCCAACGTCCTGACTTTC.

Here the CDR3 DNA reads TGTGCCAGCAGCTCCTACAGGGAAGAGACCCAGTACTTC. Amino acids: CASSSYREETQYF. The chain uses TRBV11-3 and TRBJ2-5; TRBD1 might be the D (6 bases). Germline V gene sequence: CDR1 SGHNT, CDR2 YENEEA. The CDR3 runs 13 residues. Trimming shortened V by 4 bases and J by 3 bases, and 9 bases separated the two germline ends.

This chain uses TRBV27 with TRBJ2-5; the D is unclear. The CDR3 has 16 amino acids. In germline, CDR1 is MNHEY, CDR2 SMNVEV (reference sequence). Trimming cost V 2 bases and J 5 bases, with 18 bases left between them. The CDR3 DNA sequence: TGTGCCAGCAGTTTAAATATCGGTAACTTTTGGGAGACCCAGTACTTC. This codes for CASSLNIGNFWETQYF.

For the CDR3, the DNA is TGTGCCAGCAGTTATAAGGGGGGAAACACCATATATTTT. This sequence encodes CASSYKGGNTIYF. The chain carries TRBV6-5 and TRBJ1-3, with a weak D call TRBD1 (5 bases). The CDR3 contains 13 residues. In germline, CDR1 is MNHEY, CDR2 SVGAGI. V was shortened by 3 bases and J by 4 bases, with 7 bases between the two germline ends.